The rows below give T cell receptor beta chains drawn from one sample of a study of blood T cell repertoires in COVID-19. Sequenced by immunoSEQ multiplex PCR; TCRdb stores in-frame clones only, minus some. The table lists some 300,000 clones, less than 90% of them singletons, with 1% in the top ten. Sequencing was performed on PBMCs or T cells enriched from blood (not recorded which). The receptors shown here come from a woman aged 30 to 39 who had recovered from COVID-19. CDR3s include the opening cysteine and the closing phenylalanine or tryptophan. The order of the fields is J gene, D gene, V gene, clone size, CDR3 protein, CDR3 DNA. The D gene is left open where the match is weak. Some rows mark clone size as missing; the rest say once, few, many or name a class of expanded clone.

J gene: TRBJ2-3
D gene: NA
V gene: TRBV11-1
clone size: NA
CDR3 protein: CASSSTAGTDTQYF
CDR3 DNA: TGTGCCAGCAGCTCAACCGCGGGCACAGATACGCAGTATTTT

J gene: TRBJ2-7
D gene: NA
V gene: TRBV6-2/TRBV6-3
clone size: NA
CDR3 protein: CASSYAAYEQYF
CDR3 DNA: TGTGCCAGCAGTTACGCGGCGTACGAGCAGTACTTC

J gene: TRBJ2-2
D gene: TRBD1
V gene: TRBV5-4
clone size: many
CDR3 protein: CASSLEGARMTGELFF
CDR3 DNA: TGTGCCAGCAGCTTGGAGGGGGCACGGATGACCGGGGAGCTGTTTTTT

J gene: TRBJ2-5
D gene: TRBD1
V gene: TRBV3-1/TRBV3-2
clone size: NA
CDR3 protein: CASSQFRDRPVGAQETQYF
CDR3 DNA: TGTGCCAGCAGCCAATTCCGGGACAGACCGGTGGGGGCCCAAGAGACCCAGTACTTC

J gene: TRBJ2-6
D gene: NA
V gene: TRBV7-9
clone size: NA
CDR3 protein: CASSRIQGTGANVLTF
CDR3 DNA: TGTGCCAGCAGCCGGATACAGGGAACTGGGGCCAACGTCCTGACTTTC

J gene: TRBJ1-4
D gene: TRBD1
V gene: TRBV5-1
clone size: NA
CDR3 protein: CASSRDRASEKLFF
CDR3 DNA: TGCGCCAGCAGCCGGGACAGGGCTAGTGAAAAACTGTTTTTT

J gene: TRBJ1-3
D gene: NA
V gene: TRBV9
clone size: NA
CDR3 protein: CASIGAGNTIYF
CDR3 DNA: TGTGCCAGCATAGGGGCTGGAAACACCATATATTTT

J gene: TRBJ2-7
D gene: TRBD1
V gene: TRBV3-1/TRBV3-2
clone size: NA
CDR3 protein: CASSRQGHEQYF
CDR3 DNA: TGTGCCAGCAGCCGACAGGGCCACGAGCAGTACTTC

J gene: TRBJ2-7
D gene: TRBD2
V gene: TRBV7-9
clone size: NA
CDR3 protein: CASSLPGLERYEQYF
CDR3 DNA: TGTGCCAGCAGCCTACCGGGACTAGAGAGGTACGAGCAGTACTTC

J gene: TRBJ1-2
D gene: TRBD1
V gene: TRBV6-2/TRBV6-3
clone size: NA
CDR3 protein: CASSYSDRGYGYTF
CDR3 DNA: TGTGCCAGCAGTTACTCGGACAGGGGCTATGGCTACACCTTC

J gene: TRBJ2-7
D gene: TRBD2
V gene: TRBV29-1
clone size: once
CDR3 protein: CSVETGAGDSYEQYF
CDR3 DNA: TGCAGCGTTGAGACTGGGGCGGGGGACTCCTACGAGCAGTACTTC

J gene: TRBJ1-1
D gene: TRBD1
V gene: TRBV30
clone size: NA
CDR3 protein: CAWRGQGGAFF
CDR3 DNA: TGTGCCTGGAGGGGACAGGGGGGAGCTTTCTTT

J gene: TRBJ1-1
D gene: NA
V gene: TRBV12-5
clone size: NA
CDR3 protein: CASAAQGLRTEAFF
CDR3 DNA: TGTGCTAGTGCCGCCCAGGGGTTGCGCACTGAAGCTTTCTTT

J gene: TRBJ2-5
D gene: TRBD1
V gene: TRBV18
clone size: NA
CDR3 protein: CASSPGQGQETQYF
CDR3 DNA: TGTGCCAGCTCACCGGGACAGGGCCAAGAGACCCAGTACTTC

J gene: TRBJ1-1
D gene: NA
V gene: TRBV19
clone size: NA
CDR3 protein: CASSPVEMNTEAFF
CDR3 DNA: TGTGCCAGTAGTCCGGTCGAGATGAACACTGAAGCTTTCTTT

J gene: TRBJ1-6
D gene: NA
V gene: TRBV7-2
clone size: NA
CDR3 protein: CASSLRQGNSPLHF
CDR3 DNA: TGTGCCAGCAGCTTAAGGCAGGGGAATTCACCCCTCCACTTT

J gene: TRBJ2-1
D gene: TRBD2
V gene: TRBV7-8
clone size: NA
CDR3 protein: CASSRGTSGVGSEQFF
CDR3 DNA: TGTGCCAGCAGCCGTGGGACTAGCGGGGTAGGTTCTGAGCAGTTCTTC

J gene: TRBJ2-3
D gene: NA
V gene: TRBV2
clone size: NA
CDR3 protein: CASSSRLGLSSTDTQYF
CDR3 DNA: TGTGCCAGCAGTAGCCGACTGGGGCTGTCTAGCACAGATACGCAGTATTTT

J gene: TRBJ1-3
D gene: NA
V gene: TRBV14
clone size: NA
CDR3 protein: CASSQIVGNTIYF
CDR3 DNA: TGTGCCAGCAGCCAAATAGTCGGAAACACCATATATTTT

J gene: TRBJ1-6
D gene: NA
V gene: TRBV10-3
clone size: NA
CDR3 protein: CAISPRVGENSPLHF
CDR3 DNA: TGTGCCATCAGTCCCAGGGTAGGGGAAAATTCACCCCTCCACTTT

J gene: TRBJ2-7
D gene: NA
V gene: TRBV29-1
clone size: NA
CDR3 protein: CSVLPGGRSEQYF
CDR3 DNA: TGCAGCGTCCTCCCGGGGGGCAGAAGCGAGCAGTACTTC

J gene: TRBJ2-7
D gene: TRBD1
V gene: TRBV30
clone size: NA
CDR3 protein: CAWSAWRGQGAREQYF
CDR3 DNA: TGTGCCTGGAGTGCCTGGCGGGGACAGGGGGCCAGGGAGCAGTACTTC

J gene: TRBJ2-7
D gene: TRBD2
V gene: TRBV6-5
clone size: NA
CDR3 protein: CASSIAGGDYEQYF
CDR3 DNA: TGTGCCAGCAGTATAGCGGGGGGGGACTACGAGCAGTACTTC

J gene: TRBJ1-4
D gene: TRBD1
V gene: TRBV18
clone size: NA
CDR3 protein: CASSPYRGQVSYEKLFF
CDR3 DNA: TGTGCCAGCTCACCGTACAGGGGGCAGGTGTCTTATGAAAAACTGTTTTTT

J gene: TRBJ1-1
D gene: NA
V gene: TRBV10-1
clone size: NA
CDR3 protein: CASSDTGTLNTEAFF
CDR3 DNA: TGCGCCAGCAGTGATACCGGGACATTGAACACTGAAGCTTTCTTT

J gene: TRBJ1-2
D gene: NA
V gene: TRBV7-8
clone size: NA
CDR3 protein: CASSLIARSRVSNYGYTF
CDR3 DNA: TGTGCCAGCAGCTTGATCGCGCGCTCGCGGGTATCTAACTATGGCTACACCTTC

J gene: TRBJ2-3
D gene: TRBD2
V gene: TRBV3-1/TRBV3-2
clone size: NA
CDR3 protein: CASSHQGGDGTQYF
CDR3 DNA: TGTGCCAGCAGCCACCAGGGAGGGGATGGTACGCAGTATTTT

J gene: TRBJ2-7
D gene: TRBD2
V gene: TRBV6-4
clone size: NA
CDR3 protein: CASRPTSGGSYEQYF
CDR3 DNA: TGTGCCAGCAGACCGACTAGCGGGGGCTCCTACGAGCAGTACTTC

J gene: TRBJ2-2
D gene: TRBD1
V gene: TRBV2
clone size: NA
CDR3 protein: CASSRDRVNTGELFF
CDR3 DNA: TGTGCCAGCAGCCGGGACAGGGTGAACACCGGGGAGCTGTTTTTT

J gene: TRBJ1-6
D gene: NA
V gene: TRBV7-2
clone size: NA
CDR3 protein: CASSLLPGDPLHF
CDR3 DNA: TGTGCCAGCAGCTTACTTCCAGGGGACCCCCTCCACTTT

J gene: TRBJ2-3
D gene: NA
V gene: TRBV5-1
clone size: NA
CDR3 protein: CASSGTTSTDTQYF
CDR3 DNA: TGCGCCAGCAGCGGGACAACTAGCACAGATACGCAGTATTTT

J gene: TRBJ2-5
D gene: NA
V gene: TRBV24-1
clone size: NA
CDR3 protein: CATSDLVNRVETQYF
CDR3 DNA: TGTGCCACCAGTGATTTGGTTAACAGGGTGGAGACCCAGTACTTC

J gene: TRBJ1-1
D gene: TRBD1
V gene: TRBV11-2
clone size: NA
CDR3 protein: CASGPGTGGGTEAFF
CDR3 DNA: TGTGCCAGCGGACCGGGGACAGGGGGCGGCACTGAAGCTTTCTTT

J gene: TRBJ1-2
D gene: NA
V gene: TRBV28
clone size: NA
CDR3 protein: CASSGHTGGYNYGYTF
CDR3 DNA: TGTGCCAGCAGTGGCCACACGGGTGGGTACAACTATGGCTACACCTTC

J gene: TRBJ2-5
D gene: TRBD2
V gene: TRBV3-1/TRBV3-2
clone size: NA
CDR3 protein: CASSPGGGDQETQYF
CDR3 DNA: TGTGCCAGCAGCCCCGGTGGGGGGGATCAAGAGACCCAGTACTTC

J gene: TRBJ1-5
D gene: TRBD1
V gene: TRBV5-5
clone size: few
CDR3 protein: CASSLRTGVEPQHF
CDR3 DNA: TGTGCCAGCAGCTTACGGACAGGGGTTGAGCCCCAGCATTTT

J gene: TRBJ1-5
D gene: TRBD1
V gene: TRBV7-9
clone size: NA
CDR3 protein: CASSPTGVGNQPQHF
CDR3 DNA: TGTGCCAGCAGCCCGACAGGGGTGGGCAATCAGCCCCAGCATTTT

J gene: TRBJ2-7
D gene: TRBD1
V gene: TRBV6-5
clone size: once
CDR3 protein: CASSNGQGTSYEQYF
CDR3 DNA: TGTGCCAGCAGCAACGGACAGGGGACTTCCTACGAGCAGTACTTC

J gene: TRBJ1-4
D gene: TRBD1
V gene: TRBV6-5
clone size: NA
CDR3 protein: CASSPGTGGEKLFF
CDR3 DNA: TGTGCCAGCAGTCCCGGGACAGGGGGTGAAAAACTGTTTTTT

J gene: TRBJ2-1
D gene: TRBD1
V gene: TRBV7-9
clone size: NA
CDR3 protein: CASSAGQVVRGQFF
CDR3 DNA: TGTGCCAGCAGCGCCGGACAGGTTGTTAGGGGGCAGTTCTTC

J gene: TRBJ1-2
D gene: TRBD1
V gene: TRBV27
clone size: NA
CDR3 protein: CASSLTGRSYGYTF
CDR3 DNA: TGTGCCAGCAGTTTGACAGGGAGGAGCTATGGCTACACCTTC

J gene: TRBJ2-7
D gene: NA
V gene: TRBV7-2
clone size: NA
CDR3 protein: CASSSTAYEQYF
CDR3 DNA: TGTGCCAGCAGCTCGACAGCCTACGAGCAGTACTTC

J gene: TRBJ1-5
D gene: NA
V gene: TRBV2
clone size: NA
CDR3 protein: CASILDTNQPQHF
CDR3 DNA: TGTGCCAGCATCCTGGACACCAATCAGCCCCAGCATTTT

J gene: TRBJ2-1
D gene: TRBD1
V gene: TRBV29-1
clone size: once
CDR3 protein: CSVATPQGLRMHEQFF
CDR3 DNA: TGCAGCGTTGCTACTCCACAGGGGCTGAGGATGCATGAGCAGTTCTTC

J gene: TRBJ2-3
D gene: TRBD2
V gene: TRBV2
clone size: NA
CDR3 protein: CASSGWKIAGEMEDTQYF
CDR3 DNA: TGTGCCAGCAGTGGGTGGAAGATAGCGGGGGAAATGGAAGATACGCAGTATTTT

J gene: TRBJ2-2
D gene: NA
V gene: TRBV10-3
clone size: NA
CDR3 protein: CAMSGLGASGELFF
CDR3 DNA: TGTGCCATGTCGGGACTTGGGGCCTCGGGGGAGCTGTTTTTT

J gene: TRBJ1-2
D gene: NA
V gene: TRBV4-2
clone size: NA
CDR3 protein: CASSGPYGYTF
CDR3 DNA: TGTGCCAGCAGCGGGCCCTATGGCTACACCTTC

J gene: TRBJ2-7
D gene: NA
V gene: TRBV19
clone size: NA
CDR3 protein: CASNRKPGTYEQYF
CDR3 DNA: TGTGCCAGCAACCGAAAGCCCGGGACCTACGAGCAGTACTTC

J gene: TRBJ2-2
D gene: TRBD1
V gene: TRBV30
clone size: once
CDR3 protein: CAWSGDTGGSGELFF
CDR3 DNA: TGTGCCTGGAGTGGAGACACAGGGGGCTCCGGGGAGCTGTTTTTT

J gene: TRBJ2-3
D gene: NA
V gene: TRBV4-1
clone size: NA
CDR3 protein: CASSQLSSTDTQYF
CDR3 DNA: TGCGCCAGCAGCCAGCTGAGTAGCACAGATACGCAGTATTTT

J gene: TRBJ1-4
D gene: NA
V gene: TRBV5-1
clone size: NA
CDR3 protein: CASSLIPLTTNEKLFF
CDR3 DNA: TGCGCCAGCAGCTTGATTCCTTTAACAACTAATGAAAAACTGTTTTTT

J gene: TRBJ2-1
D gene: NA
V gene: TRBV6-4
clone size: NA
CDR3 protein: CASSDGGLNEQFF
CDR3 DNA: TGTGCCAGCAGTGACGGAGGGCTCAATGAGCAGTTCTTC

J gene: TRBJ2-7
D gene: TRBD1
V gene: TRBV19
clone size: NA
CDR3 protein: CASSMRQGPTYEQYF
CDR3 DNA: TGTGCCAGTAGTATGAGACAGGGCCCTACCTACGAGCAGTACTTC

J gene: TRBJ2-1
D gene: TRBD1
V gene: TRBV11-3
clone size: NA
CDR3 protein: CASSFSGQEYNEQFF
CDR3 DNA: TGTGCCAGCAGCTTCTCGGGACAGGAGTACAATGAGCAGTTCTTC

J gene: TRBJ2-7
D gene: TRBD1
V gene: TRBV18
clone size: NA
CDR3 protein: CASLRTGSNEQYF
CDR3 DNA: TGTGCCAGCTTACGGACAGGGTCCAACGAGCAGTACTTC

J gene: TRBJ2-2
D gene: TRBD2
V gene: TRBV7-2
clone size: NA
CDR3 protein: CASSPYSGGRGELFF
CDR3 DNA: TGTGCCAGCAGCCCCTACTCGGGGGGGCGCGGGGAGCTGTTTTTT

J gene: TRBJ1-5
D gene: NA
V gene: TRBV7-2
clone size: NA
CDR3 protein: CASSLLSDQPQHF
CDR3 DNA: TGTGCCAGCAGCTTACTATCTGATCAGCCCCAGCATTTT

J gene: TRBJ1-2
D gene: TRBD1
V gene: TRBV2
clone size: NA
CDR3 protein: CASRRQGGYGYTF
CDR3 DNA: TGTGCCAGCCGGCGGCAGGGGGGCTATGGCTACACCTTC

J gene: TRBJ2-3
D gene: NA
V gene: TRBV5-1
clone size: once
CDR3 protein: CASSLEWSFNTDTQYF
CDR3 DNA: TGCGCCAGCAGCTTGGAATGGAGCTTTAACACAGATACGCAGTATTTT